This is a list of T cell receptor beta chains from one sample in a study of beta chain features in type 1 diabetes. Assay: immunoSEQ multiplex PCR; the TCRdb copy retains only in-frame clones and omits some. Of about 260,000 clones in the sample, 20% are singletons; the top ten hold 0.028%. The sample was naive CD4+ T cells from blood. These receptors were taken from a woman in her thirties or forties with type 1 diabetes. Each CDR3 is given with its conserved first and last residue. A D gene is named only where the DNA matches it firmly. Size values are once, few and many counts, or a class for expanded clones, and some rows have none.

D,J,V,size,DNA,CDR3
-,TRBJ2-1,TRBV9,few,TGTGCCAGCAGCGGCCTAGTTCCTGGGAATGAGCAGTTCTTC,CASSGLVPGNEQFF
-,TRBJ1-1,TRBV27,-,TGTGCCAGCAGTTTCGGGGATGGGGACACTGAAGCTTTCTTT,CASSFGDGDTEAFF
-,TRBJ1-2,TRBV29-1,few,TGCAGCGTTGAAGGAGGGAGGGGCTACTATGGCTACACCTTC,CSVEGGRGYYGYTF
-,TRBJ1-2,TRBV5-4,few,TGTGCCAGCAGCTTGGAAGGGGATCGCTATGGCTACACCTTC,CASSLEGDRYGYTF
TRBD1,TRBJ1-1,TRBV29-1,few,TGCAGCGCCGGACAGGGACCGAACACTGAAGCTTTCTTT,CSAGQGPNTEAFF
TRBD1,TRBJ2-7,TRBV5-4,-,TGTGCCAGCCGCCGGGACAGGGGGATCCACGAGCAGTACTTC,CASRRDRGIHEQYF
TRBD1,TRBJ1-2,TRBV4-1,few,TGCGCCAGCAGCCAAGAGAGGGACAGGGGGCTCTATGGCTACACCTTC,CASSQERDRGLYGYTF
TRBD2,TRBJ2-3,TRBV7-3,-,TGTGCCAGCAGCTCCGACGGGGGGGCGGGTCCAGATACGCAGTATTTT,CASSSDGGAGPDTQYF
-,TRBJ2-5,TRBV18,-,TGTGCCAGCTCGTCCCGGTCAGGGGAATCGGAGACCCAGTACTTC,CASSSRSGESETQYF
-,TRBJ2-3,TRBV18,-,TGTGCCAGCTCACCTCTGACTACCTCCGATACGCAGTATTTT,CASSPLTTSDTQYF
TRBD1,TRBJ2-7,TRBV5-1,-,TGCGCCAGCAGCAGGGGACAGGGGGTCGACGAGCAGTACTTC,CASSRGQGVDEQYF
-,TRBJ1-2,TRBV9,few,TGTGCCAGCAGCGTGGACTCATATGGCTACACCTTC,CASSVDSYGYTF
-,TRBJ1-1,TRBV7-2,few,TGTGCCAGCAGCTTGAACAGAGAGAACACTGAAGCTTTCTTT,CASSLNRENTEAFF
-,TRBJ1-5,TRBV28,-,TGTGCCAGCGACAGTTATCGCAATCAGCCCCAGCATTTT,CASDSYRNQPQHF
TRBD1,TRBJ2-2,TRBV28,few,TGTGCCAGCAGGGGACAGGGGCTTCTTACCGGGGAGCTGTTTTTT,CASRGQGLLTGELFF
-,TRBJ1-5,TRBV6-4,-,TGTGCCAGCAGTGAGCAGGGTAGCAATCAGCCCCAGCATTTT,CASSEQGSNQPQHF
-,TRBJ2-1,TRBV20-1,few,TGCAGTGCTAAGGCGGATGAGCAGTTCTTC,CSAKADEQFF
TRBD2,TRBJ2-7,TRBV29-1,-,TGCAGCGTTGAAGATTGGACGGGGGGAAGGAGCTACGAGCAGTACTTC,CSVEDWTGGRSYEQYF
TRBD1,TRBJ2-1,TRBV4-3,few,TGCGCCAGCAGCCAAGGTGGACAGGCGATGGGAAATGAGCAGTTCTTC,CASSQGGQAMGNEQFF
-,TRBJ2-1,TRBV6-1,-,TGTGCCAGCAGTGGTCCTTCCTACAATGAGCAGTTCTTC,CASSGPSYNEQFF
-,TRBJ1-1,TRBV5-1,few,TGCGCCAGCAGCTTACCGGCGGCGAACACTGAAGCTTTCTTT,CASSLPAANTEAFF
TRBD1,TRBJ2-5,TRBV5-1,-,TGCGCCAGCAGCACAGGGGGTGGAGAGACCCAGTACTTC,CASSTGGGETQYF
TRBD2,TRBJ2-3,TRBV7-3,-,TGTGCCAGTTCACTAGCGGGGTGGGAAGATACGCAGTATTTT,CASSLAGWEDTQYF
-,TRBJ2-3,TRBV2,-,TGTGCCAGTCTTTCGAGGACTCTGAATACAGATACGCAGTATTTT,CASLSRTLNTDTQYF
TRBD2,TRBJ2-2,TRBV2,-,TGTGCTTCAGGGATAGCGGGAGGACCCGGGGAGCTGTTTTTT,CASGIAGGPGELFF
-,TRBJ2-7,TRBV28,-,TGTGCCAGCAGTTTGTCGGCCTCTCGACTAGGCTACGAGCAGTACTTC,CASSLSASRLGYEQYF
-,TRBJ1-5,TRBV7-2,few,TGTGCCAGCAGCTTTGATATAGATCTACAGCCCCAGCATTTT,CASSFDIDLQPQHF
TRBD1,TRBJ2-2,TRBV29-1,-,TGCAGCGTCGGACCGGGACAGGGTATCTCCGGGGAGCTGTTTTTT,CSVGPGQGISGELFF
-,TRBJ2-6,TRBV9,few,TGTGCCAGCAGCCCCCCAGGGACTCTGCAAGGGGCCAACGTCCTGACTTTC,CASSPPGTLQGANVLTF
-,TRBJ2-7,TRBV7-2,-,TGTGCCAGCAGCTTATCTGACTCATACGAGCAGTACTTC,CASSLSDSYEQYF
-,TRBJ1-2,TRBV29-1,few,TGCAGCGATCACAGTAATGGAGGCTATGGCTACACCTTC,CSDHSNGGYGYTF
-,TRBJ1-5,TRBV2,-,TGTGCCAGCAAGGCACAGGGAAGGGATCAGCCCCAGCATTTT,CASKAQGRDQPQHF
-,TRBJ1-2,TRBV11-1,few,TGTGCCAGCAGCGCGGGATTGGCCAACTATGGCTACACCTTC,CASSAGLANYGYTF
TRBD2,TRBJ2-7,TRBV7-3,few,TGTGCCAGCAGCTCTTTAGCGGGGTCCTACGAGCAGTACTTC,CASSSLAGSYEQYF
-,TRBJ2-1,TRBV5-1,-,TGCGCCACCTCCGTTGGGGGCTCGGACAATGAGCAGTTCTTC,CATSVGGSDNEQFF
TRBD2,TRBJ2-7,TRBV4-3,few,TGCGCCAGCAGCCACGAAAGTAGCGGGGGCCCCTACGAGCAGTACTTC,CASSHESSGGPYEQYF
-,TRBJ2-5,TRBV7-2,few,TGTGCCAGCAGCTGGGCCTCCCAAGAGACCCAGTACTTC,CASSWASQETQYF
TRBD1,TRBJ2-7,TRBV28,few,TGTGCCAGCAGTTTAGACAGGGGATACGAGCAGTACTTC,CASSLDRGYEQYF
TRBD1,TRBJ2-2,TRBV5-1,-,TGCGCCAGCAGCCCCGGACAGGGGGCAACCGGGGAGCTGTTTTTT,CASSPGQGATGELFF
-,TRBJ2-7,TRBV28,-,TGTGCCAGCAGTTTCCCCCCGGGACAAACGGGCGAGCAGTACTTC,CASSFPPGQTGEQYF
TRBD1,TRBJ1-5,TRBV7-3,few,TGTGCCAGCAGCATCGACAGGGGTCAGCCCCAGCATTTT,CASSIDRGQPQHF
TRBD1,TRBJ2-5,TRBV29-1,-,TGCAGCGGGACAGGGGTGTCGATGGCCCAGTACTTC,CSGTGVSMAQYF
TRBD2,TRBJ2-1,TRBV14,-,TGTGCCAGCCTCCCATCTAGCGGCCCAAGGGATGAGCAGTTCTTC,CASLPSSGPRDEQFF
-,TRBJ1-5,TRBV23-1,few,TGCGCCAGCAGTCATCCTCAGGGATCCGGCAATCAGCCCCAGCATTTT,CASSHPQGSGNQPQHF
-,TRBJ2-7,TRBV4-2,few,TGTGCCAGCAGCCAAGAACCAGGGACCTACGAGCAGTACTTC,CASSQEPGTYEQYF
-,TRBJ2-7,TRBV28,-,TGTGCCAGCAGTCAAACCTACGAGCAGTACTTC,CASSQTYEQYF
-,TRBJ1-4,TRBV30,-,TGTGCCTGGACACGGGGGGACGGAAAACTGTTTTTT,CAWTRGDGKLFF
-,TRBJ1-6,TRBV9,few,TGTGCCAGCAGCGCCTTCGACCGGACAGTAAATTCACCCCTCCACTTT,CASSAFDRTVNSPLHF
-,TRBJ2-1,TRBV7-6,few,TGTGCCAGCAGCTTAGGAGGGGGGGCGACAGGGGTTCAGTTCTTC,CASSLGGGATGVQFF
TRBD2,TRBJ2-7,TRBV15,-,TGTGCCACCAGCTTATCAGCCGGGACTAGCGGGAAGCAGTACTTC,CATSLSAGTSGKQYF
TRBD2,TRBJ2-1,TRBV7-9,few,TGTGCCAGCAGCTTAAGCGGGGCCCATTCCCATGGGCAGTTCTTC,CASSLSGAHSHGQFF
TRBD1,TRBJ2-2,TRBV9,few,TGTGCCAGCAGCTCCCAACAGGGGGCTGGCGGGGAGCTGTTTTTT,CASSSQQGAGGELFF
-,TRBJ2-7,TRBV29-1,few,TGCAGCATTTGGACATCGGACTACGAGCAGTACTTC,CSIWTSDYEQYF
-,TRBJ2-2,TRBV5-1,-,TGCGCCAGCAGCCAGGGAAACACCGGGGAGCTGTTTTTT,CASSQGNTGELFF
-,TRBJ2-2,TRBV7-2,-,TGTGCCAGCAGCCCTGTTCTCAACACCGGGGAGCTGTTTTTT,CASSPVLNTGELFF
TRBD2,TRBJ2-5,TRBV4-2,-,TGTGCCAGCAGCCAAGATCCAACCGTAGCGGGAGGGGCAGAGACCCAGTACTTC,CASSQDPTVAGGAETQYF
TRBD2,TRBJ2-7,TRBV7-9,few,TGTGCCAGCAGCGTTAGCGGGCCGTCCTACGAGCAGTACTTC,CASSVSGPSYEQYF
-,TRBJ1-2,TRBV18,-,TGTGCCAGCTCACCGGACGGGGGAGGCTACACCTTC,CASSPDGGGYTF
-,TRBJ1-3,TRBV27,few,TGTGCCAGCAGTTTAACACCCTCTGGAAACACCATATATTTT,CASSLTPSGNTIYF
TRBD2,TRBJ2-2,TRBV4-2,-,TGTGCCAGCAGCTACAGTGGCGGGGGTGACACCGGGGAGCTGTTTTTT,CASSYSGGGDTGELFF